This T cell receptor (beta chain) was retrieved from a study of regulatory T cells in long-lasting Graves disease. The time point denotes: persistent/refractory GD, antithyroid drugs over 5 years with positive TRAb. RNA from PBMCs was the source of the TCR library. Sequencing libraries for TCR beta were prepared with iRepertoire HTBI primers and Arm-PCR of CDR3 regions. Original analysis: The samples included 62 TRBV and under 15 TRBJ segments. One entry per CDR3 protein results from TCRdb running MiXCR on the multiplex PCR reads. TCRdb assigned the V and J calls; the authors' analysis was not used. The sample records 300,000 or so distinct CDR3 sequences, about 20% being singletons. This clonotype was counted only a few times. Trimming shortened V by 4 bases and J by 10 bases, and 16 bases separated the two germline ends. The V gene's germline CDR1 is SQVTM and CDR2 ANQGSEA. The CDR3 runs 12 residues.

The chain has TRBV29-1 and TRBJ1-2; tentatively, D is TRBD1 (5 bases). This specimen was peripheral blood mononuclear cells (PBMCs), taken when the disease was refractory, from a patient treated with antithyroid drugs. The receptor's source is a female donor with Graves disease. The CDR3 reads CSVGDSSKNYTF. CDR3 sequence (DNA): TGCAGCGTTGGAGACAGTTCTAAGAACTACACCTTC.